This T cell receptor beta chain was sequenced in a study of breast tumors, draining lymph nodes, adjacent tissues. Study-wide results and limits: The data were judged consistent with most tumor T cells coming from lymph node and expanding in tumor. The lymph node origin of tumor T cells was framed as consistent with a hypothesis, not demonstrated. Tumor TCR diversity was below lymph nodes but above nontumor tissue. Tumor and nontumor repertoires were significantly more similar in luminal-like than in basal-like breast cancer.

TCRdb fed the multiplex PCR reads into MiXCR, producing one record per CDR3 protein. This sample has 66,000 or so distinct CDR3 sequences, with around two fifths found just once. Between the trimmed V and J ends, which lost 5 bases and 5 bases, there was a span of 13 bases. CDR3 size: 14 residues. CDR1 is MGHDK, CDR2 SYGVNS, per germline. In its sample, this clonotype was seen many times. The target antigen is unknown. This sequence originates from a female donor with breast cancer. Some clones in this sample may be carry-over from other donors' samples. The sample taken for sequencing was breast tumor tissue. The chain couples TRBV25-1 to TRBJ1-5; unclear D gene. This CDR3 reads CASSTTVSDQPQHF. CDR3 sequence (DNA): TGTGCCAGCAGTACAACAGTGAGTGATCAGCCCCAGCATTTT.